These 15 T cell receptor beta chains were sequenced from one sample in a study of blood T cell repertoires in COVID-19. Measured with immunoSEQ multiplex PCR; TCRdb has only the in-frame clones, and not every one. The profile shows some 140,000 clones, 60% to 85% of them singletons. The sample consisted of peripheral blood. These receptors were obtained from a man older than 75 with acute or convalescent COVID-19.

The rearrangement uses TRBV7-9 and TRBJ1-5; tentatively, D is TRBD1 (6 bases). The CDR3 contains 13 residues. CDR1 is SEHNR, CDR2 FQNEAQ, per germline (reference sequence). Deletions cut 5 bases from V and 4 bases from J, with 9 bases between. The CDR3 is CASSTTGNQPQHF. The CDR3 DNA sequence: TGTGCCAGCAGCACCACAGGGAATCAGCCCCAGCATTTT.

The chain recombines TRBV10-3 with TRBJ2-3, with 7 bases identical to TRBD2. After removal of 0 bases from V and 2 bases from J, the junction contained 5 bases not matched to a gene. From germline, CDR1 is ENHRY and CDR2 SYGVKD. The CDR3 has 16 residues. For the CDR3, the DNA is TGTGCCATCAGTGAGTCTCCTAGCGGATACACAGATACGCAGTATTTT. It yields the protein CAISESPSGYTDTQYF.

The rearrangement links TRBV9 to TRBJ1-1, with 8 bases aligning to TRBD1. The V and J ends lost 4 bases and 2 bases, in that order; junction bases with no gene match: 19. The CDR3 spans 19 residues. Germline-derived CDR1 and CDR2 are SGDLS and YYNGEE. In DNA, the CDR3 is TGTGCCAGCAGCCCCCGAGGGGACAGGCGTTATTACCACAACACTGAAGCTTTCTTT. Amino acids: CASSPRGDRRYYHNTEAFF.

The rearrangement uses TRBV9 and TRBJ2-3, with 7 bases that match TRBD2. The CDR3 sequence is 16 residues long. Germline lookup yields CDR1 SGDLS and CDR2 YYNGEE. V shed 2 bases and J 2 bases; nucleotides not matched to a gene: 8. CDR3 amino acids: CASSVRAGEYTDTQYF. CDR3 sequence (DNA): TGTGCCAGCAGCGTTCGGGCGGGGGAGTACACAGATACGCAGTATTTT.

This clone was recorded only once. The V and J genes are TRBV2 and TRBJ2-5, with D possibly TRBD1 on 6 matching bases. In germline, CDR1 is SNHLY, CDR2 FYNNEI. Trimming pared 7 bases from V and 1 base from J, leaving 10 bases between. This CDR3 has 13 amino acids. The CDR3 nucleotides are TGTGCCAGCAATCGACAGGCCCAAGAGACCCAGTACTTC. Protein product: CASNRQAQETQYF.

V gene TRBV5-1 combines with J gene TRBJ2-5; 10 nucleotides match TRBD1. This CDR3 region has 15 residues. Germline lookup yields CDR1 SGHRS and CDR2 YFSETQ. The V gene end was trimmed by 10 bases and the J gene end by 5 bases; junction bases not matched to a gene: 14. This chain's CDR3 is CAGTPGQGSFETQYF. CDR3 nucleotide sequence: TGCGCCGGGACCCCGGGACAGGGGTCATTCGAGACCCAGTACTTC. Full variable domain (remainder filled in from reference TRBV5-1 and TRBJ2-5): KAGVTQTPRYLIKTRGQQVTLSCSPISGHRSVSWYQQTPGQGLQFLFEYFSETQRNKGNFPGRFSGRQFSNSRSEMNVSTLELGDSALYLCAGTPGQGSFETQYFGPGTRLLVL.

This chain joins TRBV6-4 and TRBJ2-1; D possibly corresponds to TRBD2 (6 bases). Germline V gene data show CDR1 as MRHNA and CDR2 as SNTAGT. V was trimmed by 6 bases and J by 7 bases, leaving 16 bases between them. This CDR3 has 14 amino acids. CDR3 sequence (DNA): TGTGCCAGCAGAACCGTGGGGGGAGATAATGAGCAGTTCTTC. Translated: CASRTVGGDNEQFF.

The CDR3 DNA sequence: TGCGCCAGCAGCCAAGACCCCACAGGATCCGCTAACTATGGCTACACCTTC. Encoded protein: CASSQDPTGSANYGYTF. The chain recombines TRBV4-3 with TRBJ1-2; D is possibly TRBD1 (5 bases). The CDR3 has 17 residues. Germline CDR1 reads LGHNA; CDR2 reads YSLEER. Trimming cost V 0 bases and J 0 bases, with 14 bases left between them.

The chain couples TRBV4-2 to TRBJ1-2; TRBD1 matches 7 bases. The CDR3 covers 13 residues. V shed 4 bases, J shed 7 bases, and the junction held 6 bases outside the gene matches. The V gene's germline CDR1 is LGHNA and CDR2 YNFKEQ. The CDR3 nucleotides are TGTGCCAGCAGCCCCCTGGGACAGTCTGGCTACACCTTC. This translates into CASSPLGQSGYTF.

The V call is TRBV5-1, the J call TRBJ1-1; D may be TRBD1 (5 bases). The CDR3 spans 14 residues. Germline values: CDR1 SGHRS, CDR2 YFSETQ. V was clipped by 0 bases and J by 4 bases, with 10 bases between them. The CDR3 region is CASSLGGDGTEAFF. The DNA for the CDR3 is TGCGCCAGCAGCTTGGGGGGCGATGGCACTGAAGCTTTCTTT.

This chain uses TRBV6-6 with TRBJ2-3, with no clear D. Trimming stripped 0 bases from V and 0 bases from J, with 7 bases between. The CDR3 sequence is 15 residues long. CDR1 is MNHNY and CDR2 is SVGAGI in the germline V gene (reference sequence). CDR3 loop: CASSYSAVSTDTQYF. Written as DNA, the CDR3 is TGTGCCAGCAGTTACTCGGCCGTAAGCACAGATACGCAGTATTTT.

The rearrangement links TRBV5-4 to TRBJ2-2, with TRBD2 identical over 15 bases. J lost 5 bases, V lost 5 bases, and 4 bases had no gene match. Germline CDR1 is SGHNT and CDR2 is YYREEE (reference sequence). The CDR3 has 16 residues. This CDR3 reads CASSLGLAGGTGELFF. CDR3 DNA sequence: TGTGCCAGCAGTTTAGGACTAGCGGGGGGGACCGGGGAGCTGTTTTTT.

V and J are TRBV5-1 and TRBJ1-1; 10 bases map to TRBD1. CDR1 and CDR2 from the germline V gene are SGHRS and YFSETQ. This CDR3 comprises 16 residues. V trimming: 1 base; J trimming: 1 base; junction bases outside the gene matches: 4. The CDR3 loop is CASSLRGQGTNTEAFF. Written as DNA, the CDR3 is TGCGCCAGCAGCTTGCGGGGACAGGGGACGAACACTGAAGCTTTCTTT.

The chain combines TRBV5-1 with TRBJ2-3; D gene unclear. CDR3 length: 13 amino acids. V lost 4 bases and J 2 bases, leaving 8 bases between the germline ends. Per the germline V gene, CDR1 is SGHRS and CDR2 is YFSETQ. The CDR3 bases are TGCGCCAGCAGCCGTACAACCACAGATACGCAGTATTTT. Translated, it gives CASSRTTTDTQYF.

This sequence joins TRBV6-5 and TRBJ1-2; a possible D gene is TRBD1 (5 bases). The CDR3 spans 12 residues. The V end lost 7 bases, the J end lost 8 bases, and 14 bases lay between the germline ends. Germline-derived CDR1 and CDR2 are MNHEY and SVGAGI. CDR3 sequence (DNA): TGTGCCAGCAAATTGGGGGGGAGAGGCTACACCTTC. It translates to CASKLGGRGYTF.